These T cell receptor beta chains were read from a single sample in a study of Tregs in tolerant kidney transplant recipients. Assay: immunoSEQ multiplex PCR; the TCRdb copy retains only in-frame clones and omits some. The sample lists 20,000 to 25,000 clones; about 84% were seen once. The material sequenced was CD8+ T cells from blood (PBMCs), taken 6 months after the transplant. All receptors come from a human patient who received a combined kidney and bone marrow transplant. Some T cells may trace back to the graft donor. Each CDR3 is given with its conserved first and last residue. The D gene is left open where the match is weak. Size is stated for part of the rows, as once, few or many counts, or as a class when the clone is expanded.

>NA|TRBJ2-5|NA|TRBV27
CASSPYPTGLQETQYF
TGTGCCAGCAGTCCCTACCCGACAGGCCTCCAAGAGACCCAGTACTTC
>TRBD2|TRBJ2-3|NA|TRBV9
CASNPLAGGMEGTDTQYF
TGTGCCAGCAACCCCCTAGCGGGAGGGATGGAGGGCACAGATACGCAGTATTTT
>NA|TRBJ1-2|NA|TRBV27
CASSRSWGGAGGYTF
TGTGCCAGCTCTCGATCTTGGGGGGGCGCTGGTGGCTACACCTTC
>TRBD1|TRBJ2-7|NA|TRBV2
CASRPTGAPAEQYF
TGTGCCAGCCGCCCGACAGGGGCCCCAGCCGAGCAGTACTTC
>NA|TRBJ1-4|NA|TRBV7-3
CASSLTSGEKLFF
TGTGCCAGCAGCCTGACGAGCGGTGAAAAACTGTTTTTT
>TRBD2|TRBJ2-5|NA|TRBV5-1
CASSAGLAGQETQYF
TGCGCCAGCAGCGCGGGACTAGCGGGGCAAGAGACCCAGTACTTC
>NA|TRBJ2-3|NA|TRBV7-9
CASSPRDTDTQYF
TGTGCCAGCAGTCCGCGGGATACAGATACGCAGTATTTT
>NA|TRBJ1-2|NA|TRBV20-1
CSARAGYGYTF
TGCAGTGCTAGGGCAGGCTATGGCTACACCTTC
>NA|TRBJ1-1|NA|TRBV20-1
CSARSYTEAFF
TGCAGTGCTAGAAGCTACACTGAAGCTTTCTTT
>NA|TRBJ1-3|NA|TRBV5-4
CASSFPEDRSSGNTIYF
TGTGCCAGCAGCTTCCCCGAAGACAGAAGCTCTGGAAACACCATATATTTT
>NA|TRBJ2-7|once|TRBV7-9
CASSFGASEQYF
TGTGCCAGCAGCTTTGGGGCGAGTGAGCAGTACTTC
>NA|TRBJ1-2|NA|TRBV12-5
CASGLPRQSSNYGYTF
TGTGCTAGTGGTTTGCCCCGACAGTCGTCTAACTATGGCTACACCTTC
>TRBD1|TRBJ1-3|NA|TRBV7-9
CASSLGQGGPGNTIYF
TGTGCCAGCAGCTTGGGACAGGGTGGTCCTGGAAACACCATATATTTT
>NA|TRBJ2-7|NA|TRBV7-9
CASSFITGLAYEQYF
TGTGCCAGCAGCTTTATCACCGGTTTGGCCTACGAGCAGTACTTC
>NA|TRBJ1-5|NA|TRBV4-2
CASSPRPNSNQPQHF
TGTGCCAGCAGCCCCAGGCCGAATAGCAATCAGCCCCAGCATTTT
>NA|TRBJ1-1|once|TRBV28
CASSLVHSSTEAFF
TGTGCCAGCAGTCTAGTTCATTCGAGCACTGAAGCTTTCTTT
>NA|TRBJ1-2|NA|TRBV5-1
CASRTADRPINYGYTF
TGCGCCAGCAGAACAGCAGACCGACCTATTAACTATGGCTACACCTTC
>NA|TRBJ2-1|NA|TRBV30
CAWSVRGPRSYNEQFF
TGTGCCTGGAGCGTCAGGGGTCCCCGCTCCTACAATGAGCAGTTCTTC
>NA|TRBJ2-1|NA|TRBV14
CASSTRDTHEQFF
TGTGCCAGCAGCACCCGGGACACGCATGAGCAGTTCTTC
>TRBD1|TRBJ1-2|NA|TRBV9
CASSVGQGANYGYTF
TGTGCCAGCAGCGTAGGACAGGGGGCTAACTATGGCTACACCTTC
>TRBD1|TRBJ1-1|once|TRBV5-1
CASSLDTGGTEAFF
TGCGCCAGCAGCTTGGATACAGGGGGCACTGAAGCTTTCTTT
>NA|TRBJ1-2|NA|TRBV15
CATSRDEDWLLGYTF
TGTGCCACCAGCAGAGATGAGGACTGGCTGTTGGGCTACACCTTC
>TRBD1|TRBJ2-1|once|TRBV15
CATSIGTGMQFF
TGTGCCACCAGCATTGGGACAGGGATGCAGTTCTTC
>TRBD2|TRBJ2-7|NA|TRBV9
CASSVSSGSGYEQYF
TGTGCCAGCAGCGTTTCTAGCGGGAGTGGTTACGAGCAGTACTTC
>NA|TRBJ2-1|NA|TRBV19
CASKIQGAVYNEQFF
TGTGCCAGTAAGATTCAGGGTGCGGTCTACAATGAGCAGTTCTTC
>TRBD1|TRBJ2-1|few|TRBV4-1
CASSQDQRQGLYEQFF
TGCGCCAGCAGCCAAGATCAGAGACAGGGTTTGTATGAGCAGTTCTTC
>NA|TRBJ2-7|NA|TRBV7-9
CASRWGDEQYF
TGTGCCAGTCGCTGGGGGGACGAGCAGTACTTC
>NA|TRBJ1-2|NA|TRBV11-2
CASSLTRRGSYGYTF
TGTGCCAGCAGCTTAACCCGCAGGGGCTCCTATGGCTACACCTTC
>NA|TRBJ2-1|NA|TRBV7-9
CASSYIHEQFF
TGTGCCAGCAGCTATATCCATGAGCAGTTCTTC
>TRBD2|TRBJ2-3|once|TRBV4-3
CASSQAFYSGVRNTQYF
TGCGCCAGCAGCCAAGCTTTTTATAGCGGGGTTCGAAATACGCAGTATTTT
>NA|TRBJ2-1|NA|TRBV19
CASSGALHEQFF
TGTGCCAGTAGTGGGGCCTTGCATGAGCAGTTCTTC
>NA|TRBJ2-1|NA|TRBV9
CASSGWNYEQFF
TGTGCCAGCAGCGGCTGGAACTACGAGCAGTTCTTC
>NA|TRBJ2-1|NA|TRBV7-8
CAAGGINNEQFF
TGTGCCGCCGGGGGAATTAACAATGAGCAGTTCTTC